This T cell receptor beta chain was recovered during a study of T-cell memory formation after mild COVID-19. Notes on the study in general: Whether day 37 second-wave clones are SARS-CoV-2-specific was not confirmed. Among clones contracting day 15 to 85, CD4/CD8 was balanced, whereas later expanders leaned CD4+. Cross-reactive memory seemingly joined, as some responding clones were found in pre-infection memory.

As regards this clonotype: The target antigen is unknown.

V gave up 5 bases and J gave up 2 bases; unmatched junction bases: 6. Germline V CDR1 and CDR2: SGHAT, FQNNGV. The CDR3 is 15 residues long. Constant-segment primers and 5'RACE yielded cDNA libraries for TCR alpha and TCR beta, each carrying sample barcodes and UMIs. TCRdb itself ran the 5' RACE reads through MiXCR, one entry per CDR3 protein. The data contain some 88,000 distinct CDR3 sequences, around a quarter of them seen just once; the ten biggest clones take up over 40%. Sequencing used PBMCs or a T cell subset sorted from them (not recorded which). This TCR was recovered from a man younger than 35 who had mild COVID-19 (a few samples of this study predate the infection). Cell type and time point are not known. The rearrangement uses TRBV11-2 and TRBJ2-3, with 8 bases aligning to TRBD1. CDR3 coding DNA: TGTGCCAGCAGCCCTGGACAGGGACTCACAGATACGCAGTATTTT. The encoded protein is CASSPGQGLTDTQYF.